These 5 T cell receptor beta chains were all obtained from the same sample, sequenced in a study of OX40 agonist ivuxolimab in advanced cancers. The data were produced by immunoSEQ multiplex PCR, yet TCRdb's version contains in-frame clones alone and is incomplete. The table has fewer than 95,000 clones, more than 80% seen once; the top ten hold around 7.4%. The input for sequencing was CD4+ or CD8+ T cells sorted from blood, taken in a trial of the OX40 agonist ivuxolimab. The receptors originated from an adult with an advanced solid tumor such as melanoma, head and neck, liver or kidney cancer.

The gene calls are TRBV5-4 and TRBJ1-2; 7 positions match TRBD1. V lost 3 bases to trimming and J lost 3 bases; unmatched junction nucleotides: 2. The CDR3 runs to 13 residues. Looked up from germline, CDR1 is SGHNT and CDR2 is YYREEE (reference sequence). The CDR3 sequence: CASSSDRDYGYTF. The CDR3 DNA reads TGTGCCAGCAGCTCCGACAGGGACTATGGCTACACCTTC.

This chain links TRBV15 with TRBJ1-1, with 9 bases that match TRBD1. V lost 2 bases and J lost 6; bases outside the gene matches: 10. The CDR3 sequence is 16 residues long. Per germline, CDR1 LNHNV and CDR2 YYDKDF (reference sequence). The CDR3 nucleotides are TGTGCCACCAGCAGACTGGACAGGGGCGGAACTGCTGAAGCTTTCTTT. It yields the protein CATSRLDRGGTAEAFF.

The chain carries TRBV6-4 and TRBJ1-1; D is uncertain. Trimming took 5 bases from V and 4 from J, leaving 14 bases between them. Germline V gene data show CDR1 as MRHNA and CDR2 as SNTAGT. The CDR3 runs to 14 residues. The DNA of the CDR3 is TGTGCCAGCAGTCCGTCCGGGCATTCCACTGAAGCTTTCTTT. Its protein product is CASSPSGHSTEAFF.

This clone showed up just a few times. The V call is TRBV4-1, the J call TRBJ1-2; D gene uncertain. CDR1 and CDR2 from the germline V gene are MGHRA and YSYEKL. The CDR3 is made up of 14 amino acids. The germline V and J ends were trimmed by 0 bases and 1 base, with 6 bases remaining between them. CDR3 DNA sequence: TGCGCCAGCAGCCAAGAGGGGAATAACTATGGCTACACCTTC. As protein: CASSQEGNNYGYTF.

The chain couples TRBV2 to TRBJ2-7; 7 bases are a match to TRBD2. The V segment lost 7 bases and the J segment 3 bases; nucleotides outside the gene matches: 6. Germline values: CDR1 SNHLY, CDR2 FYNNEI. The CDR3 runs 13 residues. In DNA, the CDR3 is TGTGCCAGCACCATGGGGGGGGGCTACGAGCAGTACTTC. Translation gives CASTMGGGYEQYF.